Listed below are T cell receptor beta chains from one sample, sequenced in a study of blood T cell repertoires in COVID-19. Using immunoSEQ multiplex PCR, the repertoire was profiled, and TCRdb retains in-frame clones only, with some absent. The sample holds approximately 140,000 clones, around 87% seen once. The sequenced sample consisted of peripheral blood. These receptor sequences come from a woman in her sixties with active or convalescent COVID-19. Both conserved end residues are part of each CDR3. The order of the fields is D gene, V gene, clone size, J gene, CDR3 protein, CDR3 DNA. D genes are given only for firm matches. The size field is filled for only some rows; it gives once, few, many or a size class.

D: .
V: TRBV9
size: .
J: TRBJ2-5
CDR3: CASGLGSETQYF
DNA: TGTGCCAGCGGACTGGGCTCAGAGACCCAGTACTTC

D: TRBD1
V: TRBV5-1
size: .
J: TRBJ2-5
CDR3: CASSRGQGGQETQYF
DNA: TGCGCCAGCAGCCGCGGACAGGGAGGACAAGAGACCCAGTACTTC

D: .
V: TRBV5-5
size: .
J: TRBJ1-6
CDR3: CASSPRSGVIGNSPLHF
DNA: TGTGCCAGCAGCCCCCGGTCGGGGGTCATAGGGAATTCACCCCTCCACTTT

D: TRBD1
V: TRBV5-1
size: once
J: TRBJ2-2
CDR3: CASSPGTGVTGELFF
DNA: TGCGCCAGCAGCCCCGGGACAGGGGTCACCGGGGAGCTGTTTTTT

D: TRBD2
V: TRBV19
size: .
J: TRBJ2-3
CDR3: CATQKRGDTDTQYF
DNA: TGTGCCACACAGAAGCGGGGGGACACAGATACGCAGTATTTT

D: .
V: TRBV7-8
size: few
J: TRBJ1-4
CDR3: CASSFSGRGEKLFF
DNA: TGTGCCAGCAGCTTTTCAGGGCGGGGTGAAAAACTGTTTTTT

D: TRBD1
V: TRBV3-1/TRBV3-2
size: .
J: TRBJ1-3
CDR3: CASSQGTGGAGNTIYF
DNA: TGTGCCAGCAGCCAAGGGACAGGGGGTGCTGGAAACACCATATATTTT

D: .
V: TRBV7-9
size: few
J: TRBJ2-5
CDR3: CASSTYRDEETQYF
DNA: TGTGCCAGCAGCACCTACAGGGACGAAGAGACCCAGTACTTC

D: .
V: TRBV5-1
size: .
J: TRBJ1-6
CDR3: CASSLDTGFDSPLHF
DNA: TGCGCCAGCAGCTTGGATACAGGGTTTGATTCACCCCTCCACTTT

D: TRBD2
V: TRBV3-1/TRBV3-2
size: .
J: TRBJ2-7
CDR3: CASSRGLAVTYEQYF
DNA: TGTGCCAGCAGTCGAGGACTAGCGGTTACCTACGAGCAGTACTTC

D: .
V: TRBV5-1
size: .
J: TRBJ2-3
CDR3: CASRKVGATSTDTQYF
DNA: TGCGCCAGCAGGAAGGTTGGGGCCACTAGCACAGATACGCAGTATTTT

D: .
V: TRBV4-1
size: .
J: TRBJ2-3
CDR3: CASSQDPQGLGTDTQYF
DNA: TGCGCCAGCAGCCAAGATCCCCAGGGGTTAGGCACAGATACGCAGTATTTT

D: .
V: TRBV7-9
size: .
J: TRBJ2-1
CDR3: CASRGLYNEQFF
DNA: TGTGCCAGCAGGGGACTCTACAATGAGCAGTTCTTC

D: .
V: TRBV11-2
size: .
J: TRBJ2-5
CDR3: CASSAGGGGGGETQYF
DNA: TGTGCCAGCAGCGCGGGCGGCGGAGGGGGCGGGGAGACCCAGTACTTC

D: .
V: TRBV11-2
size: .
J: TRBJ1-1
CDR3: CASSLWRGPKSFSEAFF
DNA: TGTGCCAGCAGCTTGTGGCGGGGACCCAAATCTTTTTCTGAAGCTTTCTTT

D: .
V: TRBV5-1
size: .
J: TRBJ2-3
CDR3: CASSLAVASTDTQYF
DNA: TGCGCCAGCAGCTTGGCCGTGGCTAGCACAGATACGCAGTATTTT

D: TRBD2
V: TRBV4-3
size: .
J: TRBJ2-1
CDR3: CASSQPGLAGGYEQFF
DNA: TGCGCCAGCAGCCAACCGGGACTAGCGGGGGGTTATGAGCAGTTCTTC

D: .
V: TRBV7-2
size: .
J: TRBJ1-2
CDR3: CASSLVGQIYGYTF
DNA: TGTGCCAGCAGCTTAGTTGGACAGATCTATGGCTACACCTTC

D: .
V: TRBV1
size: many
J: TRBJ2-7
CDR3: CTSSPRGTRYEQYF
DNA: TGCACCAGCAGCCCTAGGGGGACCCGCTACGAGCAGTACTTC

D: TRBD1
V: TRBV18
size: .
J: TRBJ1-1
CDR3: CASSPLDGTGDINTEAFF
DNA: TGTGCCAGCTCACCCCTGGACGGGACAGGGGATATTAACACTGAAGCTTTCTTT

D: .
V: TRBV6-2/TRBV6-3
size: .
J: TRBJ2-5
CDR3: CASSSTQETQYF
DNA: TGTGCCAGCAGTTCCACTCAAGAGACCCAGTACTTC

D: .
V: TRBV3-1/TRBV3-2
size: .
J: TRBJ1-2
CDR3: CASSPREGRGYTF
DNA: TGTGCCAGCAGCCCCAGGGAAGGCAGAGGCTACACCTTC

D: .
V: TRBV11-2
size: .
J: TRBJ1-3
CDR3: CASSLNSNSGNTIYF
DNA: TGTGCCAGCAGCTTAAACAGCAACTCTGGAAACACCATATATTTT

D: TRBD1
V: TRBV30
size: .
J: TRBJ2-2
CDR3: CAWSHGQGTGELFF
DNA: TGTGCCTGGAGTCACGGACAGGGTACCGGGGAGCTGTTTTTT

D: TRBD1
V: TRBV7-2
size: .
J: TRBJ1-2
CDR3: CASSSWDRNGYTF
DNA: TGTGCCAGCAGCTCCTGGGACAGAAATGGCTACACCTTC

D: .
V: TRBV12-3/TRBV12-4
size: once
J: TRBJ1-3
CDR3: CASSLVGNTIYF
DNA: TGTGCCAGCAGTTTAGTAGGAAACACCATATATTTT

D: .
V: TRBV5-1
size: .
J: TRBJ2-3
CDR3: CASSRLGGGTDTQYF
DNA: TGCGCCAGCAGCCGTCTCGGTGGTGGCACAGATACGCAGTATTTT

D: .
V: TRBV10-3
size: .
J: TRBJ1-1
CDR3: CATTGTLNTEAFF
DNA: TGTGCCACAACCGGGACATTGAACACTGAAGCTTTCTTT

D: .
V: TRBV6-5
size: .
J: TRBJ2-1
CDR3: CASSYSPPLTSREQFF
DNA: TGTGCCAGCAGTTACTCTCCCCCCTTGACTAGTAGGGAGCAGTTCTTC

D: .
V: TRBV6-5
size: .
J: TRBJ2-7
CDR3: CASSLDSPPYEQYF
DNA: TGTGCCAGCAGTCTCGACAGTCCTCCCTACGAGCAGTACTTC

D: .
V: TRBV28
size: .
J: TRBJ1-4
CDR3: CASSLGGIQEKLFF
DNA: TGTGCCAGCAGTTTGGGAGGGATCCAGGAAAAACTGTTTTTT

D: TRBD1
V: TRBV5-1
size: .
J: TRBJ1-1
CDR3: CASSSGLDRATEAFF
DNA: TGCGCCAGCAGCTCGGGACTGGACAGGGCCACTGAAGCTTTCTTT

D: .
V: TRBV10-3
size: .
J: TRBJ1-1
CDR3: CAISEERGAFF
DNA: TGTGCCATCAGTGAGGAGCGCGGGGCTTTCTTT